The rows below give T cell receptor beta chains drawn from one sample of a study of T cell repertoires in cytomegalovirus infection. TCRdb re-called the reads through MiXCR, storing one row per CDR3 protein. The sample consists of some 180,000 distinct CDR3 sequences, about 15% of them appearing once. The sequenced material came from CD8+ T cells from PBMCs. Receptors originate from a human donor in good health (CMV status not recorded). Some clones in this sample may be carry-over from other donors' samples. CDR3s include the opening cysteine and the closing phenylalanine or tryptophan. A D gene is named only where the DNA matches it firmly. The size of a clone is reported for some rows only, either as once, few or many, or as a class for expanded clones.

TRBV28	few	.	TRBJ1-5	TGTGCCAGCAGTGAGGGACTCGATCAGCCCCAGCATTTT	CASSEGLDQPQHF
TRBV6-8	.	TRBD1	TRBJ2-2	TGTGCCAGCAGTAGGGGATCGACAGGGGCCGGGGAGCTGTTTTTT	CASSRGSTGAGELFF
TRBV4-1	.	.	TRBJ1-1	TGCGCCAGCAGCCAGGAGGACTGGGGGATGAACACTGAAGCTTTCTTT	CASSQEDWGMNTEAFF
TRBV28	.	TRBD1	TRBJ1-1	TGTGCCAGCAGTTTCGCCCGACAGGGACGGTCCAACACTGAAGCTTTCTTT	CASSFARQGRSNTEAFF
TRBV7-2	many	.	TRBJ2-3	TGTGCCAGCAGCCCGCTCCTGCATATAACAGATACGCAGTATTTT	CASSPLLHITDTQYF
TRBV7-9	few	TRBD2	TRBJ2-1	TGTGCCAGCAGCTTCCCTCTCGGACTAGCGGGCGAACAGTTCTTC	CASSFPLGLAGEQFF
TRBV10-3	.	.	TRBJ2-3	TGTGCCACACAGCCAGGACTCCACACAGATACGCAGTATTTT	CATQPGLHTDTQYF
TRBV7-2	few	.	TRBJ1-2	TGTGCCAGCAGCTCAAAAGACTGGACAAACTATGGCTACACCTTC	CASSSKDWTNYGYTF
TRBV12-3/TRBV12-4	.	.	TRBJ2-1	TGTGCCAGCAGTTTAATTCACAATGAGCAGTTCTTC	CASSLIHNEQFF
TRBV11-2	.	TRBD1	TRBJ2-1	TGTGCCAGCAGCTTAAGGACAGGGGCCTACAATGAGCAGTTCTTC	CASSLRTGAYNEQFF
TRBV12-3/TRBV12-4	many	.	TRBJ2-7	TGTGCCAGCAGCCCACTCTACGAGCAGTACTTC	CASSPLYEQYF
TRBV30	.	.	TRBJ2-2	TGTGCCTGGACTTCTTCCGGGGAGCTGTTTTTT	CAWTSSGELFF
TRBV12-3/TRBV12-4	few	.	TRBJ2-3	TGTGCCAGCAGTTTTGGGCAGGGTATCACAGATACGCAGTATTTT	CASSFGQGITDTQYF
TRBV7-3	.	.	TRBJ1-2	TGTGCCAGCAGCTTGGCAGGGGTCTATGGCTACACCTTC	CASSLAGVYGYTF
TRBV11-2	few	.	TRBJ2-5	TGTGCCAGCACCGTCCAAGGGACAGAGACCCAGTACTTC	CASTVQGTETQYF
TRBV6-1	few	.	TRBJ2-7	TGTGCCAGCAGGACTGTGCCAGGGTCCACCTACGAGCAGTACTTC	CASRTVPGSTYEQYF
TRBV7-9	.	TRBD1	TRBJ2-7	TGTGCCAGCAGCGGCCCCGACAGGGGGCTTTCCTACGAGCAGTACTTC	CASSGPDRGLSYEQYF
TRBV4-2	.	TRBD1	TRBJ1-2	TGTGCCAGCAGCCAAGGCGCGGGACAGCTCTTC	CASSQGAGQLF
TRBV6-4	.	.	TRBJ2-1	TGTGCCAGCAGTGACTCCGGGCTACCTAACAATGAGCAGTTCTTC	CASSDSGLPNNEQFF
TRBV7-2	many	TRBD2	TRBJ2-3	TGTGCCAGCAGCTCTCTAGCGGGGGGGCTTGATACGCAGTATTTT	CASSSLAGGLDTQYF
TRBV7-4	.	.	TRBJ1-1	TGTGCCAGCAGCTTAGAAGGGACGGGACGTGAAGCTTTCTTT	CASSLEGTGREAFF